These 19 T cell receptor beta chains originate from one sample sequenced in a study of PD-L1 blockade in urothelial cancer (dated by TCRdb to about 2017). The sample's time point label, in plain terms: pretreatment peripheral blood. The method was the immunoSEQ multiplex PCR assay. Drawn from immuneACCESS, this table holds only the in-frame rearrangements with V and J called that TCRdb kept. Clones are partly lost; checked studies trace under half to an unresolved V gene and leave the rest unexplained. The sample table shows 50,000 or so clones, and 70% to 90% are seen once. In total, the top ten clones hold roughly 22% of the sample. Sequences were derived from PBMCs, sampled around atezolizumab (anti-PD-L1) treatment. Receptors were obtained from a man aged 60-69 years with urothelial cancer.

CDR3 loop: CASSRSDVTSVKYNEQFF. The CDR3 DNA reads TGTGCCAGCAGCCGATCAGACGTGACTTCCGTCAAGTACAATGAGCAGTTCTTC. The chain combines TRBV7-6 with TRBJ2-1; D not resolved. V lost 5 bases to trimming and J lost 4 bases, with 24 bases between them. The CDR3 length is 18 residues. The V gene's germline CDR1 is SGHVS and CDR2 FNYEAQ.

V gene TRBV30 combines with J gene TRBJ1-2; D remains unclear. Trimming took 2 bases from V and 8 from J, leaving 12 bases between them. This CDR3 spans 12 amino acids. Germline V lookup: CDR1 GTSNPN, CDR2 SVGIG (reference sequence). The CDR3 nucleotides read TGTGCCTGGAGTACCGGTCCTTCGGGCTACACCTTC. Translated: CAWSTGPSGYTF.

This rearrangement joins TRBV6-5 to TRBJ1-5, with a possible D match to TRBD1 (5 bases). Germline V gene data show CDR1 as MNHEY and CDR2 as SVGAGI. This CDR3 comprises 16 residues. V lost 2 bases and J 5 bases, leaving 16 bases between the germline ends. The CDR3, as DNA: TGTGCCAGCAGTTACACTGTCCTCAGGGTCCATCAGCCCCAGCATTTT. It specifies CASSYTVLRVHQPQHF.

V is TRBV19 and J is TRBJ2-3; the D gene is possibly TRBD1 (5 bases). Germline V gene data show CDR1 as LNHDA and CDR2 as SQIVND (reference sequence). This CDR3 contains 15 residues. V lost 3 bases to trimming and J lost 0 bases, with 10 bases between them. In nucleotides, the CDR3 is TGTGCCAGTAGTATTGGTGACAGTAGCACAGATACGCAGTATTTT. Its translation: CASSIGDSSTDTQYF.

This clone has a handful of counts. This chain joins TRBV10-3 and TRBJ1-1, with TRBD1 identical over 7 bases. J was trimmed by 0 bases and V by 10 bases; bases with no gene match: 5. There are 13 residues in the CDR3. CDR1 and CDR2 (germline): ENHRY, SYGVKD. The CDR3 here is CASEQGMNTEAFF. In DNA form, the CDR3 reads TGTGCCAGCGAACAGGGGATGAACACTGAAGCTTTCTTT.

CDR3 sequence (DNA): TGTGCCAGCTCACCGTTACAACACACTGAAGCTTTCTTT. The encoded protein is CASSPLQHTEAFF. This chain joins TRBV18 and TRBJ1-1; D is unclear. Per the germline V gene, CDR1 is KGHSH and CDR2 is LQKENI. V gave up 3 bases and J gave up 3 bases, with 8 bases separating them. This CDR3 has 13 amino acids.

The rearrangement uses TRBV18 and TRBJ2-1; maybe TRBD1 (6 bases). V gave up 3 bases and J gave up 9 bases, with 15 bases separating them. Germline CDR1 KGHSH, CDR2 LQKENI. This CDR3 is 14 amino acids long. The CDR3 region is CASSPGTQHGEQFF. Written as DNA, the CDR3 is TGTGCCAGCTCACCCGGGACACAACACGGTGAGCAGTTCTTC.

The chain recombines TRBV7-9 with TRBJ1-2; weak D call: TRBD1 (5 bases). This CDR3 comprises 14 residues. Germline V gives CDR1 SEHNR, CDR2 FQNEAQ (reference sequence). Trimming left V 5 bases short and J 0 bases short, with 10 bases between. CDR3 in amino acids: CASSPRVTNYGYTF. CDR3 nucleotides: TGTGCCAGCAGCCCCAGGGTGACTAACTATGGCTACACCTTC. Supplemented by reference TRBV7-9 and TRBJ1-2, the full variable domain reads DTGVSQNPRHKITKRGQNVTFRCDPISEHNRLYWYRQTLGQGPEFLTYFQNEAQLEKSRLLSDRFSAERPKGSFSTLEIQRTEQGDSAMYLCASSPRVTNYGYTFGSGTRLTVV.

The chain carries TRBV7-9 and TRBJ2-3; TRBD2 matches 12 bases. The CDR3 sequence is 16 residues long. V gave up 4 bases and J gave up 4 bases; unmatched junction bases: 6. Germline V gene data show CDR1 as SEHNR and CDR2 as FQNEAQ (reference sequence). Here the CDR3 DNA reads TGTGCCAGCAGCTCGGGACTAGCGGGCAACGCAGATACGCAGTATTTT. It encodes CASSSGLAGNADTQYF.

CDR3 sequence reads: CSVPGGANYGYTF. CDR3 sequence (DNA): TGCAGCGTTCCAGGGGGCGCAAACTATGGCTACACCTTC. The rearrangement joins TRBV29-1 to TRBJ1-2; 8 bases map to TRBD1. Germline assignment: CDR1 SQVTM and CDR2 ANQGSEA. With V trimmed by 5 bases and J by 2 bases, 4 bases remained unmatched. The CDR3 is 13 residues long.

V is TRBV7-3 and J is TRBJ2-3; 8 bases align to TRBD2. This CDR3 comprises 16 residues. The V gene end was trimmed by 1 base and the J gene end by 4 bases; junction bases not matched to a gene: 7. Germline CDR1 and CDR2: SGHTA and FQGTGA. CDR3 DNA: TGTGCCAGCAGCTTAAAGTCGGGGGGGGTGGCAGATACGCAGTATTTT. Residues: CASSLKSGGVADTQYF. The entire variable domain, with the rest obtained from reference TRBV7-3 and TRBJ2-3, is as follows: GAGVSQTPSNKVTEKGKYVELRCDPISGHTALYWYRQSLGQGPEFLIYFQGTGAADDSGLPNDRFFAVRPEGSVSTLKIQRTERGDSAVYLCASSLKSGGVADTQYFGPGTRLTVL.

The V call is TRBV5-6, the J call TRBJ1-1; D uncertain. V lost 2 bases and J 1 base, leaving 18 bases between the germline ends. This CDR3 region has 17 residues. Per the germline V gene, CDR1 is SGHDT and CDR2 is YYEEEE. CDR3 sequence: CASSLLLLAEQNTEAFF. CDR3 DNA: TGTGCCAGCAGCTTATTATTGTTGGCAGAACAGAACACTGAAGCTTTCTTT.

V usage is TRBV7-2 and J usage is TRBJ1-5; D is possibly TRBD1 (6 bases). This CDR3 has 16 residues. Germline CDR1 reads SGHTA; CDR2 reads FQGNSA. V shed 5 bases and J shed 2 bases, with 16 bases lying between them. CDR3 sequence reads: CASSRGASGGNQPQHF. The CDR3 region has the DNA TGTGCCAGCAGCCGAGGGGCCTCAGGGGGCAATCAGCCCCAGCATTTT.

In DNA form, the CDR3 reads TGTGCCAGCAGGACGGGACAGGGGGTGTACGAGCAGTACTTC. This codes for CASRTGQGVYEQYF. The chain is built from TRBV2 and TRBJ2-7; 11 bases are a match to TRBD1. V trimming: 6 bases; J trimming: 4 bases; junction bases outside the gene matches: 5. The CDR3 totals 14 residues. Germline CDR1 reads SNHLY; CDR2 reads FYNNEI.

V is TRBV6-5 and J is TRBJ1-2; the D gene is possibly TRBD1 (5 bases). The CDR3 covers 13 residues. The germline V gene has CDR1 MNHEY and CDR2 SVGAGI. Trimming took 8 bases from V and 0 from J, leaving 10 bases between them. The CDR3 is CASADSPNYGYTF. CDR3 sequence (DNA): TGTGCCAGCGCCGACAGCCCTAACTATGGCTACACCTTC.

The chain is built from TRBV7-9 and TRBJ2-2; TRBD1 aligns across 7 bases. This CDR3 region has 15 residues. With V trimmed by 1 base and J by 4 bases, 3 bases remained unmatched. The germline V gene has CDR1 SEHNR and CDR2 FQNEAQ (reference sequence). The CDR3 nucleotides are TGTGCCAGCAGCTTAGGAGGGGGCCCCACCGGGGAGCTGTTTTTT. Translation: CASSLGGGPTGELFF. The full variable domain, its missing parts supplied by reference TRBV7-9 and TRBJ2-2, is DTGVSQNPRHKITKRGQNVTFRCDPISEHNRLYWYRQTLGQGPEFLTYFQNEAQLEKSRLLSDRFSAERPKGSFSTLEIQRTEQGDSAMYLCASSLGGGPTGELFFGEGSRLTVL.

The V call is TRBV5-1, the J call TRBJ1-6, with unresolved D. The germline V gene has CDR1 SGHRS and CDR2 YFSETQ. CDR3 length equals 14 residues. The V end was cut by 5 bases, the J end by 5 bases, with 11 bases between. The CDR3 DNA follows: TGCGCCAGCAGTGGGCATGTTAATAATTCACCCCTCCACTTT. Protein product: CASSGHVNNSPLHF.

This clone was counted a single time. This chain uses TRBV6-5 with TRBJ1-4; 7 bases align to TRBD1. The CDR3 has 14 residues. Germline CDR1 is MNHEY and CDR2 is SVGAGI. The ends lost 6 bases at V and 7 bases at J; junction bases unmatched: 8. CDR3 DNA sequence: TGTGCCAGCAGCCCAGGGGGTTTGACTGAAAAACTGTTTTTT. Encoded protein: CASSPGGLTEKLFF.

The chain uses TRBV15 and TRBJ2-1; weak D call: TRBD2 (6 bases). The germline V and J ends were trimmed by 7 bases and 0 bases, with 13 bases remaining between them. Germline CDR1 reads LNHNV; CDR2 reads YYDKDF (reference sequence). The CDR3 totals 15 residues. For the CDR3, the DNA is TGTGCCACCACGCGAAACGGGGGCTCCTACAATGAGCAGTTCTTC. The encoded protein is CATTRNGGSYNEQFF.